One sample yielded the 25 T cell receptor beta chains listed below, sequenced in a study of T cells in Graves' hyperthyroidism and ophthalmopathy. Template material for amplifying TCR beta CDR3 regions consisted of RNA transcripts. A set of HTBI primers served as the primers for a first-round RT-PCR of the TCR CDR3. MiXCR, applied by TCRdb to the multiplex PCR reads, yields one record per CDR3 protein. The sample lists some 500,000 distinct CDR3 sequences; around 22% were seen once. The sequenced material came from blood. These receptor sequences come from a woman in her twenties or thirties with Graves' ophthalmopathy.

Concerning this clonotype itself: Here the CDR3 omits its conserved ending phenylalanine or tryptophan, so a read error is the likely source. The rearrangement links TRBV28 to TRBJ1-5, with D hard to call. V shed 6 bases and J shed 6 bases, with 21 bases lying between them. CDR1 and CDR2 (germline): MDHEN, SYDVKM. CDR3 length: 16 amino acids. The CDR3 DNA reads TGTGCCAGCAGAACGTCGCAGTCCCGGTATAGTCAGCCCCAGCATTTG. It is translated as CASRTSQSRYSQPQHL.

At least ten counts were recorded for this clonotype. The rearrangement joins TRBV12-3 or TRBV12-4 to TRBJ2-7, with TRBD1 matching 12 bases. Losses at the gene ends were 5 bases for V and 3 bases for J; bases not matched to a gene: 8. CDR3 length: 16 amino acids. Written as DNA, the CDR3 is TGTGCCAGCAGTGGAGGGGGGGACAGGGGGCTCTACGAGCAGTACTTC. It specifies CASSGGGDRGLYEQYF.

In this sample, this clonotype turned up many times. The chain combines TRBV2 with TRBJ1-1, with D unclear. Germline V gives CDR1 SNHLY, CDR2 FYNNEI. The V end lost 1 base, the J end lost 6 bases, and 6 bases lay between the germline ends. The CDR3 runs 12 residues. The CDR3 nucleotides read TGTGCCAGCAGTGAAGGGTGGGCTGAAGCTTTCTTT. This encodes CASSEGWAEAFF.

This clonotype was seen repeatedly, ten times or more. DNA for the CDR3: TGTGCCAGTAGTATAGATTGGTTTGCACGGCTGAACACTGAAGCTTTCTTT. It encodes CASSIDWFARLNTEAFF. This chain links TRBV19 with TRBJ1-1; D is unresolved. The CDR3 has 17 amino acids. Germline CDR1 and CDR2: LNHDA and SQIVND (reference sequence). The ends were cut back, 0 bases at V and 0 bases at J, with 14 bases in the middle.

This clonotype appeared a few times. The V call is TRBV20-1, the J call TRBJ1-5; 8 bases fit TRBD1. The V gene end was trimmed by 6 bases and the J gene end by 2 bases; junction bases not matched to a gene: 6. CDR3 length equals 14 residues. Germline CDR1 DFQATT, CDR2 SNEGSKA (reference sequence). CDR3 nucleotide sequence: TGCAGTGCCATACAGGGGGACGGCAATCAGCCCCAGCATTTT. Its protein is CSAIQGDGNQPQHF.

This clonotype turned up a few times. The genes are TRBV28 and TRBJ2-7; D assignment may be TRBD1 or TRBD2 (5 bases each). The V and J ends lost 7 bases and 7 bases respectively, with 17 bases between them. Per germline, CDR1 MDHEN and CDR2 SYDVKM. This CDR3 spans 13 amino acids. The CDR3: CASTLARGGEQYF. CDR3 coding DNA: TGTGCCAGCACCCTAGCTCGGGGCGGGGAGCAGTACTTC.

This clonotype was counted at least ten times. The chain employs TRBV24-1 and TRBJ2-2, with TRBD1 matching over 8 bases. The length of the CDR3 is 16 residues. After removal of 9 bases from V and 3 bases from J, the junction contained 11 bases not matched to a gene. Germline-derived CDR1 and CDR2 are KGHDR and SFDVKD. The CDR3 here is CATAPSDRVDTGELFF. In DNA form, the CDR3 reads TGTGCCACCGCCCCTTCGGACAGGGTTGACACCGGGGAGCTGTTTTTT.

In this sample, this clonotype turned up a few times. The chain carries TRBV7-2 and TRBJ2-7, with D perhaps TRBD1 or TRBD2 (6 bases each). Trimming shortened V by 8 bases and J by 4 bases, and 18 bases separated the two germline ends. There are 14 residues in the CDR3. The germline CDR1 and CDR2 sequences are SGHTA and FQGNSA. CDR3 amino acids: CASLGGRGMYEQYF. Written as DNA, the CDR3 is TGTGCCAGCTTGGGGGGCAGGGGAATGTACGAGCAGTACTTC. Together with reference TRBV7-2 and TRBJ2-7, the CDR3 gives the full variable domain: GAGVSQSPSNKVTEKGKDVELRCDPISGHTALYWYRQSLGQGLEFLIYFQGNSAPDKSGLPSDRFSAERTGGSVSTLTIQRTQQEDSAVYLCASLGGRGMYEQYFGPGTRLTVT.

The CDR3, as DNA: TGTGCCAGCATGCTTTCAGGGCCGTATAGCAATCAGCCCCAGCATTTT. Its translation: CASMLSGPYSNQPQHF. The J gene is TRBJ1-5, the V gene TRBV12-3 or TRBV12-4, with D tentatively TRBD1 (5 bases). V lost 7 bases, J lost 0 bases, and 16 bases lay in between. The CDR3 loop spans 16 amino acids.

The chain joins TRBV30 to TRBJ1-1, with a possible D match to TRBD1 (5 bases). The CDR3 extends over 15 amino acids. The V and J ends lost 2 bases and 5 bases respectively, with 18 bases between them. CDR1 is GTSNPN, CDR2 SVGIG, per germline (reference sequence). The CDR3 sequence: CAWSIRAGRWTEAFF. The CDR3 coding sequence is TGTGCCTGGAGTATTAGGGCAGGGAGGTGGACTGAAGCTTTCTTT.

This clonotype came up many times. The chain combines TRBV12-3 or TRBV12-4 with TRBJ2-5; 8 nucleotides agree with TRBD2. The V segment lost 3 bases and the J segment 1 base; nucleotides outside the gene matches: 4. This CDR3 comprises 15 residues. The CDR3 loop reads CASSFFRGGQETQYF. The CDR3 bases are TGTGCCAGCAGTTTTTTCCGGGGGGGCCAAGAGACCCAGTACTTC.

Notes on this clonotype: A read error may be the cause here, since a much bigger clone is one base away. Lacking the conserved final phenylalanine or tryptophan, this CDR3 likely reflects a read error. The CDR3 coding sequence is TGTGCCATCAGTGGTCGGGCAGGGGAACGTGGCTACACCGTC. Its protein product is CAISGRAGERGYTV. V usage is TRBV10-3 and J usage is TRBJ1-2, with D perhaps TRBD1 (6 bases). Trimming cost V 4 bases and J 7 bases, with 16 bases left between them. Germline CDR1 and CDR2: ENHRY and SYGVKD. The CDR3 is 14 amino acids.

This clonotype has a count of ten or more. Written as DNA, the CDR3 is TGTGCCAGCAGTGAAGTACAGGGGACCTATGGCTACACCTTC. Translated, it gives CASSEVQGTYGYTF. V usage is TRBV12-3 or TRBV12-4 and J usage is TRBJ1-2; 7 nucleotides align to TRBD1. The CDR3 loop spans 14 amino acids. Trimming took 5 bases from V and 4 from J; bases not matched to a gene: 7.

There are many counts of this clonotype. DNA of the CDR3: TGTGCCAGCAGCGGCAGAACCCGTCCCACCGGGGAGCTGTTTTTT. Amino acids: CASSGRTRPTGELFF. The rearrangement uses TRBV2 and TRBJ2-2; no definite D call. The V end lost 6 bases, the J end lost 4 bases, and 15 bases lay between the germline ends. This CDR3 is built from 15 residues. Germline V gene sequence: CDR1 SNHLY, CDR2 FYNNEI. Using reference TRBV2 and TRBJ2-2 for the parts outside the CDR3, the full variable domain is EPEVTQTPSHQVTQMGQEVILRCVPISNHLYFYWYRQILGQKVEFLVSFYNNEISEKSEIFDDQFSVERPDGSNFTLKIRSTKLEDSAMYFCASSGRTRPTGELFFGEGSRLTVL.

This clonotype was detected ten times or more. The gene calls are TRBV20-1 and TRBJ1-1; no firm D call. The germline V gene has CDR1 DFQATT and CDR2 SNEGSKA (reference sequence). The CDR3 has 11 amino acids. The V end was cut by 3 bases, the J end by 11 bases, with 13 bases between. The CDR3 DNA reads TGCAGTGCTAGGGACCCACCCGGGGCTTTCTTT. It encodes CSARDPPGAFF.

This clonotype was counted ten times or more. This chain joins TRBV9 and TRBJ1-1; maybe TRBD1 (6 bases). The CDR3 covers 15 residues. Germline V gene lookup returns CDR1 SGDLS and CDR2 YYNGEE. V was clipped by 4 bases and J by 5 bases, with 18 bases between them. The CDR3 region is CASSPTTGSGTEAFF. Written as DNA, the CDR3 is TGTGCCAGCAGCCCGACGACAGGTAGTGGGACTGAAGCTTTCTTT.

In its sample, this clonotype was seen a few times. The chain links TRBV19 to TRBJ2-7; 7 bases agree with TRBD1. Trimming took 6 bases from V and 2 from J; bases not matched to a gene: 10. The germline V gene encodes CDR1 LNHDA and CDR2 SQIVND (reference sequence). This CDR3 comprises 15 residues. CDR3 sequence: CASRPSTGNPYEQYF. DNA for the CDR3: TGTGCCAGTAGGCCCTCGACAGGGAACCCCTACGAGCAGTACTTC.

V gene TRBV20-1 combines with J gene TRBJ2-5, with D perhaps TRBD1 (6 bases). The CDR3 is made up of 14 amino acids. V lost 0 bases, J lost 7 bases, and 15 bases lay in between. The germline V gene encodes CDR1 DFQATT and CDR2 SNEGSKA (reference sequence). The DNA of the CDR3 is TGCAGTGCTAGAGATTTACTCAGGGGAGCGACCCAGTACTTC. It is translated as CSARDLLRGATQYF.

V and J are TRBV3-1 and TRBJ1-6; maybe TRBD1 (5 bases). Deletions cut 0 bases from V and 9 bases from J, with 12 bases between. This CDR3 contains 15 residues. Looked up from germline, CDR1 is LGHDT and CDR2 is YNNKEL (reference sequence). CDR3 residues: CASSQEAQGSSPLHF. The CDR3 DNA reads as TGTGCCAGCAGCCAAGAGGCGCAGGGAAGTTCACCCCTCCACTTT.

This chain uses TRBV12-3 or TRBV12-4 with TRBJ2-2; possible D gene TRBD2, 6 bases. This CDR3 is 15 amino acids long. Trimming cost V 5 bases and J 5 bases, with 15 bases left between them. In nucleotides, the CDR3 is TGTGCCAGCAGTCCAACCGGGGGAAGTACCGGGGAGCTGTTTTTT. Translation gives CASSPTGGSTGELFF.

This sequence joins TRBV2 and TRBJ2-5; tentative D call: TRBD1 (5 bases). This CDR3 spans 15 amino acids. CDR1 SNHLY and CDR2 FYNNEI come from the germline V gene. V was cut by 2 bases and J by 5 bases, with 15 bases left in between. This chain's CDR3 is CASSETQGLGETQYF. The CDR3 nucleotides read TGTGCCAGCAGTGAAACCCAGGGTTTGGGTGAGACCCAGTACTTC. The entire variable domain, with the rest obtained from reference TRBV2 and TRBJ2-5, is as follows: EPEVTQTPSHQVTQMGQEVILRCVPISNHLYFYWYRQILGQKVEFLVSFYNNEISEKSEIFDDQFSVERPDGSNFTLKIRSTKLEDSAMYFCASSETQGLGETQYFGPGTRLLVL.

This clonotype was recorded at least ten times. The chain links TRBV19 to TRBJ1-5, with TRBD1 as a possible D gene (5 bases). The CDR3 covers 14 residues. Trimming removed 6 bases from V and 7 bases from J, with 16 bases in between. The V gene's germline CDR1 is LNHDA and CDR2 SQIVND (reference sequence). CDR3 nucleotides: TGTGCCAGTAGGATAAGTAGGGGTACCCAGCCCCAGCATTTT. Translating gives CASRISRGTQPQHF.

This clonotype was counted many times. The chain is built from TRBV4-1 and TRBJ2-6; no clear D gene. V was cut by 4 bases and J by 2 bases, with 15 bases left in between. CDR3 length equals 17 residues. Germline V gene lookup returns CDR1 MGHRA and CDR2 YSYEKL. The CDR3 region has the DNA TGCGCCAGCAGCCGCCCCGGAGCAAGGGCTGGGGCCAACGTCCTGACTTTC. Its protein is CASSRPGARAGANVLTF.

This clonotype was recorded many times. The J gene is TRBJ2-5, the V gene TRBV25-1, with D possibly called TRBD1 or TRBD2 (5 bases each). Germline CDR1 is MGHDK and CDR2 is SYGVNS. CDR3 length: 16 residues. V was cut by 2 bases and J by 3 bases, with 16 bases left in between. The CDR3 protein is CASSEGGVGPKETQYF. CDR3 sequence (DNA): TGTGCCAGCAGTGAAGGGGGAGTTGGGCCGAAAGAGACCCAGTACTTC.

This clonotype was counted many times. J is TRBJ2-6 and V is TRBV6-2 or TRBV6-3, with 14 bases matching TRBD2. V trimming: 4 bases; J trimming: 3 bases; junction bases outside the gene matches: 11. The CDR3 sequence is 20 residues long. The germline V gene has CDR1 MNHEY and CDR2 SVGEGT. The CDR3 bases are TGTGCCAGCAGTTCCCCGACTAGCGGGGGGGTTTTCGGTGGGGCCAACGTCCTGACTTTC. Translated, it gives CASSSPTSGGVFGGANVLTF.